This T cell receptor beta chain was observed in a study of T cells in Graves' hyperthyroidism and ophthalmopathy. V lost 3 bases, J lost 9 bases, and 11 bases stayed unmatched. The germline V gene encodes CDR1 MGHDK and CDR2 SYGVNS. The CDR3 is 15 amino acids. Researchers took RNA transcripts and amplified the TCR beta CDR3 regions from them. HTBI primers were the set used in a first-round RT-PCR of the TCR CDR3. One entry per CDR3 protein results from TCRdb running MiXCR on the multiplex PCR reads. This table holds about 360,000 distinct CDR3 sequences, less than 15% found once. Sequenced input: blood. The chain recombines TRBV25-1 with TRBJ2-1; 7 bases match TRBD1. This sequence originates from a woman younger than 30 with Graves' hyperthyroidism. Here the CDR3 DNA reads TGTGCCAGCAGTGACGGGACAGTGATAGAGGGTGAGCAGTTCTTC. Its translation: CASSDGTVIEGEQFF.